Listed below are T cell receptor beta chains from one sample, sequenced in a study of blood T cell repertoires in COVID-19. Assay used: immunoSEQ multiplex PCR; TCRdb lists only in-frame clones, some missing. Of 200,000 to 300,000 clones in the sample, around four fifths are singletons; the top ten hold under 4.5%. Sequencing was done on a sample of peripheral blood. The receptors derive from a man aged 45-65 years with acute or convalescent COVID-19. CDR3s include the opening cysteine and the closing phenylalanine or tryptophan. Each record gives: V gene, D gene, CDR3 length, J gene, clone size, CDR3 DNA, CDR3 protein. D genes are given only for firm matches. Size is stated for part of the rows, as once, few or many counts, or as a class when the clone is expanded.

TRBV21-1	-	21	TRBJ1-3	-	TGTGCCAGCAGCAAATGGCGACCGGGACAGCGTCGATCTAGCTCTGGAAACACCATATATTTT	CASSKWRPGQRRSSSGNTIYF
TRBV12-5	-	12	TRBJ1-1	-	TGTGCTAGTGAGGCGGTCCGTGGTGAAGCTTTCTTT	CASEAVRGEAFF
TRBV6-2/TRBV6-3	-	13	TRBJ1-1	-	TGTGCCAGCAGTTACCAGGGGCTGACTGAAGCTTTCTTT	CASSYQGLTEAFF
TRBV7-2	TRBD2	17	TRBJ2-1	-	TGTGCCAGCACCTCTGGCTCGATGGGACTACTAGACAATGAGCAGTTCTTC	CASTSGSMGLLDNEQFF
TRBV27	TRBD2	18	TRBJ2-7	-	TGTGCCAGCAGCGGTCCCGGGACTAGCGGGAGCACCGGCTACGAGCAGTACTTC	CASSGPGTSGSTGYEQYF
TRBV5-6	TRBD1	17	TRBJ2-2	-	TGTGCCAGCAGCTGGGACAGGGTCAATCGTGTCACCGGGGAGCTGTTTTTT	CASSWDRVNRVTGELFF
TRBV7-9	TRBD2	16	TRBJ2-5	-	TGTGCCAGCAGCCGGACCATAGCGGGGGAGCAAGAGACCCAGTACTTC	CASSRTIAGEQETQYF
TRBV11-2	TRBD2	15	TRBJ2-1	few	TGTGCCAGCAGCGCACTAGCGGGGGGGTACAATGAGCAGTTCTTC	CASSALAGGYNEQFF
TRBV28	TRBD1	15	TRBJ2-2	-	TGTGCCAGCAGTACAGGGGGGTCGAACACCGGGGAGCTGTTTTTT	CASSTGGSNTGELFF
TRBV11-2	TRBD2	16	TRBJ2-1	few	TGTGCCAGCAGCTTAGCGGGAGGTCGGTCATACAATGAGCAGTTCTTC	CASSLAGGRSYNEQFF
TRBV27	TRBD2	15	TRBJ2-5	-	TGTGCCAGCAGTTTATGGGAGGGCTCGGTAGAGACCCAGTACTTC	CASSLWEGSVETQYF
TRBV9	-	15	TRBJ2-5	-	TGTGCCAGCAGCCCCCGGGACAGAGGAGGGGAGACCCAGTACTTC	CASSPRDRGGETQYF
TRBV11-2	TRBD1	16	TRBJ2-3	-	TGTGCCAGCAGCTTAGTCGGGACAGGGGGTGGAGATACGCAGTATTTT	CASSLVGTGGGDTQYF
TRBV6-1	-	13	TRBJ1-5	-	TGTGCCAGCAGTGATGTAAGCAATCAGCCCCAGCATTTT	CASSDVSNQPQHF
TRBV28	-	14	TRBJ2-7	-	TGTGCCAGCAGCCCGACAGGCCGCTCCTACGAGCAGTACTTC	CASSPTGRSYEQYF
TRBV6-5	-	14	TRBJ1-2	-	TGTGCCAGCAACCTCGTCCGGGACACCTATGGCTACACCTTC	CASNLVRDTYGYTF
TRBV12-3/TRBV12-4	TRBD1	11	TRBJ1-2	-	TGTGCCAGTCAGGGGGCGTACGGCTACACCTTC	CASQGAYGYTF
TRBV12-3/TRBV12-4	-	12	TRBJ1-2	-	TGTGCCAGCAGTGCCCAGGGGAATGGCTACACCTTC	CASSAQGNGYTF
TRBV27	TRBD1	13	TRBJ1-2	-	TGTGCCAGCAGAGTCGGACAGGGGAATGGCTACACCTTC	CASRVGQGNGYTF
TRBV2	-	17	TRBJ1-1	-	TGTGCCAGCAGTGAATTTATGGGGAGTCTAGGGAACACTGAAGCTTTCTTT	CASSEFMGSLGNTEAFF
TRBV18	TRBD1	16	TRBJ1-1	-	TGTGCCAGCTCACCCAGACAGGGTGACATGAACACTGAAGCTTTCTTT	CASSPRQGDMNTEAFF
TRBV19	-	16	TRBJ1-5	-	TGTGCCAGTAGTCTGGAAGGTCAGGGTAGCAATCAGCCCCAGCATTTT	CASSLEGQGSNQPQHF
TRBV6-5	TRBD2	15	TRBJ2-7	once	TGTGCCAGCAGTTCTTATAGCGGGAGTCACGGCGAGCAGTACTTC	CASSSYSGSHGEQYF
TRBV11-2	-	12	TRBJ1-2	-	TGTGCCAGCAGCTACTTAAACTATGGCTACACCTTC	CASSYLNYGYTF
TRBV10-3	TRBD2	16	TRBJ2-1	-	TGTGCCATCAGTGAAGGAGCGGGAGAATCCTACAATGAGCAGTTCTTC	CAISEGAGESYNEQFF
TRBV7-2	TRBD1	13	TRBJ1-4	-	TGTGCCAGCAGCTTAGACAGGGGTGAAAAACTGTTTTTT	CASSLDRGEKLFF
TRBV5-1	-	18	TRBJ2-7	-	TGCGCCAGCAGCCCCGACTACGGGAGTAAAGGAGTGGGCTACGAGCAGTACTTC	CASSPDYGSKGVGYEQYF
TRBV7-3	TRBD1	15	TRBJ2-2	-	TGTGCCAGCACCTTAACCGGGACAGGGAGCGGGGAGCTGTTTTTT	CASTLTGTGSGELFF
TRBV7-6	-	18	TRBJ2-2	-	TGTGCCAGCAGCTTTATACCACAAAACCCCCTTCTCACCGGGGAGCTGTTTTTT	CASSFIPQNPLLTGELFF
TRBV7-8	TRBD1	15	TRBJ1-1	-	TGTGCCAGCAGCGCCAGACGACAGGGGGTCTCTGAAGCTTTCTTT	CASSARRQGVSEAFF
TRBV18	-	18	TRBJ2-5	-	TGTGCCAGCTCACCAGGGGGCGGAATGACTTCGGACCAAGAGACCCAGTACTTC	CASSPGGGMTSDQETQYF
TRBV5-8	TRBD1	15	TRBJ1-4	few	TGTGCCAGCAGCTTAAACCCCGACAGGGGACGAAAACTGTTTTTT	CASSLNPDRGRKLFF
TRBV5-4	TRBD1	13	TRBJ1-2	once	TGTGCCAGCAGCCAGGACAGGGGAAATGGCTACACCTTC	CASSQDRGNGYTF
TRBV9	TRBD1	16	TRBJ2-1	-	TGTGCCAGCAGCGTAGAGGACAGGGGGCTGTACAATGAGCAGTTCTTC	CASSVEDRGLYNEQFF
TRBV18	-	16	TRBJ2-1	once	TGTGCCAGCTCATCATCATCCGGGAAAGATTACAATGAGCAGTTCTTC	CASSSSSGKDYNEQFF
TRBV19	-	13	TRBJ1-2	-	TGTGCCAGTAGTATTGAACCGGGCTATGGCTACACCTTC	CASSIEPGYGYTF
TRBV5-1	TRBD2	15	TRBJ2-1	-	TGCGCCAGCAGCTTCCGACTAGCCGAATACAATGAGCAGTTCTTC	CASSFRLAEYNEQFF
TRBV3-1/TRBV3-2	TRBD2	13	TRBJ2-7	-	TGTGCCAGCAGCCCCCGGGGGGTGGACGAGCAGTACTTC	CASSPRGVDEQYF
TRBV9	-	15	TRBJ1-5	-	TGTGCCAGCAGCCCCCGGGGAGACAGCAATCAGCCCCAGCATTTT	CASSPRGDSNQPQHF
TRBV5-6	TRBD2	16	TRBJ2-7	-	TGTGCCAGCAGCTTGGGGGGGACTAGCGGGGCCTACGAGCAGTACTTC	CASSLGGTSGAYEQYF
TRBV28	-	13	TRBJ1-2	-	TGTGCCAGCAGTTTCACAGGAGTGCCGGGCTACACCTTC	CASSFTGVPGYTF
TRBV7-3	-	13	TRBJ2-5	once	TGTGCCAGCAGCTTAGGACTCTCCACGACCCAGTACTTC	CASSLGLSTTQYF
TRBV7-9	-	14	TRBJ1-5	-	TGTGCCAGCAGCTTAAGCCGCGGGAATCAGCCCCAGCATTTT	CASSLSRGNQPQHF
TRBV7-2	-	14	TRBJ2-5	once	TGTGCCAGCAGCCCGGGGTGGGGTCAAGAGACCCAGTACTTC	CASSPGWGQETQYF
TRBV21-1	-	15	TRBJ2-7	-	TGTGCCAGCAGCAAAGCAGGGACAGGGGGCTACGAGCAGTACTTC	CASSKAGTGGYEQYF
TRBV11-2	-	14	TRBJ1-1	-	TGTGCCAGCAGCTTGCGGGCATTGAACACTGAAGCTTTCTTT	CASSLRALNTEAFF
TRBV10-3	TRBD2	14	TRBJ2-3	-	TGTGCCAGCCTAGCGGGGGGGTCTTTGGATACGCAGTATTTT	CASLAGGSLDTQYF
TRBV3-1/TRBV3-2	TRBD1	14	TRBJ2-1	-	TGTGCCAGCGCCCGGGACAGGGCCCGGGGTGAGCAGTTCTTC	CASARDRARGEQFF
TRBV28	-	12	TRBJ1-5	-	TGTGCTGGGGGCAGGGCGGATCAGCCCCAGCATTTT	CAGGRADQPQHF
TRBV5-4	-	14	TRBJ2-7	-	TGTGCCAGCAGCCCCGGCGGGCCCTCCTACGAGCAGTACTTC	CASSPGGPSYEQYF
TRBV3-1/TRBV3-2	-	14	TRBJ2-3	-	TGTGCCAGCAGCCAACGGCCGGGGGAAGATACGCAGTATTTT	CASSQRPGEDTQYF
TRBV28	TRBD1	15	TRBJ1-2	-	TGTGCCACCTACCCCCGGGGACAGACTAACTATGGCTACACCTTC	CATYPRGQTNYGYTF
TRBV10-1	-	12	TRBJ1-1	-	TGCGCCAGCAGTGAGTCTGAGACAGGCCTCTTCTTT	CASSESETGLFF
TRBV6-6	TRBD1	15	TRBJ2-7	-	TGTGCCAGCAGTTACAGGACAGGGGAAACCTACGAGCAGTACTTC	CASSYRTGETYEQYF
TRBV28	-	13	TRBJ2-4	-	TGTGCCAGCAGTTTTAATCCCAAAAACATTCAGTACTTC	CASSFNPKNIQYF